This T cell receptor beta chain derives from a study of response to subunit inactivated influenza vaccine. This CDR3 region has 15 residues. V dropped 5 bases and J dropped 2 bases, with 13 bases sitting between them. CDR1 and CDR2 from the germline V gene are LGHNA and YSLEER. TCRdb reprocessed the RT-PCR reads with MiXCR, giving one entry per CDR3 protein. The sample consists of around 160,000 distinct CDR3 sequences, about 11% of them appearing once. This clonotype was seen ten or more times. The antigen is not known. Study-wide findings and caveats: Authors suggested few new T cells are recruited by each seasonal influenza vaccination.

The material was non-naive T cells sorted from PBMCs, obtained about 6 weeks after vaccination. The sequence was collected from a man over 45 who received an inactivated influenza vaccine. The V gene is TRBV4-3, the J gene TRBJ2-1; D tentatively fits TRBD1 or TRBD2 (5 bases each). The CDR3 here is CASSRSRDPYNEQFF. For the CDR3, the DNA is TGCGCCAGCAGCAGGAGCAGGGACCCCTACAATGAGCAGTTCTTC.